These T cell receptor beta chains were read from a single sample in a study of cytomegalovirus exposure and HLA in healthy donors. The data were produced by immunoSEQ multiplex PCR, yet TCRdb's version contains in-frame clones alone and is incomplete. The sample has about 73,000 clones, roughly 71% seen once. The sequenced sample consisted of PBMCs. The receptors derive from a man between 65 and 85 years old in good health and CMV-seronegative. Each CDR3 is given with its conserved first and last residue. D genes are given only for firm matches. Clone size is stated in some rows and not others, as once, few, many or a class when expanded.

cdr3_length	j_call	v_call	d_call	clone_size	cdr3_aa	cdr3_nt
13	TRBJ1-5	TRBV19	TRBD1	once	CASRGQGNQPQHF	TGTGCCAGTAGGGGACAGGGCAATCAGCCCCAGCATTTT
13	TRBJ1-5	TRBV4-3	NA	NA	CASSQDIGRVQHF	TGCGCCAGCAGCCAAGATATTGGGAGGGTCCAGCATTTT
15	TRBJ1-1	TRBV7-9	NA	NA	CASSLGTVVDTEAFF	TGTGCCAGCAGCTTAGGGACAGTAGTGGACACTGAAGCTTTCTTT
16	TRBJ1-1	TRBV5-1	TRBD1	few	CASSLQGGNSNTEAFF	TGCGCCAGCAGCTTGCAGGGGGGCAACTCGAACACTGAAGCTTTCTTT
14	TRBJ1-5	TRBV10-2	TRBD1	NA	CASSDQGTGRPQHF	TGCGCCAGCAGTGATCAAGGGACAGGAAGGCCCCAGCATTTT
14	TRBJ1-1	TRBV6-6	TRBD1	few	CASSDRGRYTEAFF	TGTGCCAGCAGCGACAGGGGGCGATACACTGAAGCTTTCTTT
16	TRBJ1-1	TRBV30	NA	once	CAWSAPWGGLTTEAFF	TGTGCCTGGAGTGCCCCTTGGGGAGGGCTTACGACTGAAGCTTTCTTT
16	TRBJ2-7	TRBV11-2	TRBD2	NA	CASSLVGGTSRHEQYF	TGTGCCAGCAGCTTAGTCGGGGGGACTAGCCGTCACGAGCAGTACTTC
14	TRBJ2-1	TRBV5-1	TRBD2	NA	CASRDSGRFNEQFF	TGCGCCAGCAGGGATAGCGGGAGGTTCAATGAGCAGTTCTTC
14	TRBJ2-7	TRBV11-2	TRBD1	NA	CASSFTGGPYEQYF	TGTGCCAGCAGCTTTACAGGGGGCCCATACGAGCAGTACTTC
15	TRBJ1-4	TRBV7-8	NA	NA	CASSFLGQGGEKLFF	TGTGCCAGCAGCTTTCTAGGGCAGGGAGGCGAAAAACTGTTTTTT
16	TRBJ1-2	TRBV10-3	TRBD1	NA	CAISRQGRGGGYGYTF	TGTGCCATCAGTCGACAGGGCCGAGGGGGAGGCTATGGCTACACCTTC
16	TRBJ2-3	TRBV18	TRBD1	NA	CASSPTGGGGTDTQYF	TGTGCCAGCTCACCGACAGGGGGCGGTGGCACAGATACGCAGTATTTT
14	TRBJ2-1	TRBV28	TRBD1	NA	CASRAGQGSVEQFF	TGTGCCAGCAGAGCCGGACAGGGGTCGGTTGAGCAGTTCTTC
15	TRBJ2-7	TRBV5-1	TRBD2	NA	CASSSGTSVTYEQYF	TGCGCCAGCAGCTCCGGGACTAGCGTCACCTACGAGCAGTACTTC
14	TRBJ1-3	TRBV7-2	TRBD1	NA	CASSWTGTGNTIYF	TGTGCCAGCAGCTGGACAGGGACTGGAAACACCATATATTTT
15	TRBJ2-2	TRBV19	TRBD2	NA	CASTSGGGLTGELFF	TGTGCCAGCACTAGCGGGGGGGGACTCACCGGGGAGCTGTTTTTT
14	TRBJ2-1	TRBV7-8	NA	NA	CASSLIGVNNEQFF	TGTGCCAGCAGCTTAATAGGGGTCAACAATGAGCAGTTCTTC
13	TRBJ1-6	TRBV30	NA	NA	CAWAYLGDSPLHF	TGTGCCTGGGCCTACCTCGGGGATTCACCCCTCCACTTT
17	TRBJ2-5	TRBV5-1	TRBD2	NA	CASSSGTSGSVTETQYF	TGCGCCAGCAGCTCAGGGACTAGCGGGAGTGTAACAGAGACCCAGTACTTC
14	TRBJ1-3	TRBV28	NA	NA	CASGSVNSGNTIYF	TGTGCCAGCGGGAGCGTCAACTCTGGAAACACCATATATTTT
17	TRBJ2-1	TRBV2	TRBD2	NA	CASSLAGSERSYNEQFF	TGTGCCAGCAGTCTAGCGGGGTCCGAACGCTCCTACAATGAGCAGTTCTTC
17	TRBJ1-4	TRBV4-1	TRBD1	NA	CASSPLDRGITNEKLFF	TGCGCCAGCAGCCCTCTGGACAGGGGAATAACTAATGAAAAACTGTTTTTT
13	TRBJ1-5	TRBV30	TRBD1	few	CAWSTDRGQPQHF	TGTGCCTGGAGTACCGACAGGGGTCAGCCCCAGCATTTT
15	TRBJ2-3	TRBV9	NA	NA	CASSSRGDATDTQYF	TGTGCCAGCAGCTCCCGCGGTGATGCGACAGATACGCAGTATTTT
14	TRBJ2-3	TRBV19	TRBD2	NA	CASSSGDLTDTQYF	TGTGCCAGTTCTAGCGGGGACCTCACAGATACGCAGTATTTT
15	TRBJ1-4	TRBV7-6	NA	NA	CASSLPGQGNEKLFF	TGTGCCAGCAGCCTACCGGGACAAGGAAATGAAAAACTGTTTTTT